Below, one T cell receptor (beta chain) is given with its context. Its antigen has not been determined. There are no base qualities to consult, and no much larger clone falls within one base. CD8 naive samples were CD45RO-negative cells positively selected for CCR7, giving a CD45RA+CCR7+ population that excluded TemRA cells. The donors were healthy, HIV-negative adults who had no recently reported acute infections or vaccinations. Every donor was a Caucasian adult living in Nashville, Tennessee, USA. After blood collection by leukapheresis, PBMCs were isolated using Ficoll-Histopaque density gradient centrifugation and then cryopreserved in the vapor phase of liquid nitrogen. Purity and quantity of every magnetically sorted T cell population were checked by analytical flow cytometry. Genomic DNA was isolated from every sorted fraction and measured by UV absorbance on a Nanodrop 2000c. Using the deep immunoSEQ assay, TCR CDR3 regions were amplified from genomic DNA by multiplex PCR. For each cell subset, the extracted genomic DNA was distributed evenly across all wells of several immunoSEQ 96-well plates, and each plate served as one replicate. For sorted subsets, about 220 ng of genomic DNA, equivalent to 25,000 to 30,000 T cell genomes, went into each replicate PCR. The purified libraries were quantified using a Qubit 3.0 fluorometer, sized with a Bioanalyzer 2100, and then quantified again using the KAPA Library Quantification kit. Every immunoSEQ 96-well plate was sequenced on a separate single-read 150-cycle Illumina NextSeq 550 flow cell. For the original study's pipeline: Because the immunoSEQ output held only junctional sequences and lacked quality scores, the filtering could not match the filtering applied to full-length reads. To assign V/J genes and CDR3, sequences were annotated against IMGT germline references using PyIR, a Python wrapper for IgBLAST v1.9. Reads were removed for weak V/J assignments (E-value above 1e-6), missing CDR3, stop codons, out-of-frame junctions, or ambiguous translated residues. V3J clonotypes were defined as sequences sharing an identical inferred V gene, J gene, and CDR3 amino acid sequence. Percentage overlap between repertoires was computed as shared unique clonotypes divided by the size of the smaller repertoire. Repertoire richness was assessed with RTK rarefaction, the Chao1 estimator, and Recon v2.1 estimates of unobserved clonotypes. Generation probabilities were computed with OLGA for all TCRbeta clonotypes obtained by the gDNA method from a handful of donors. Here the immuneACCESS table is served through TCRdb, limited to in-frame sequences with V and J called. Missing clones are a known gap in these copies; in checked studies unresolved V genes cover under half, and the rest lacks a known reason. V and J calls plus clone size are reproduced from that table; the DNA served to infer D and trimming. This sample comprises approximately 2,000,000 clones, roughly 93% of them detected only once. The ten most abundant clones make up roughly 1.7% of the sample.

The CDR1 and CDR2 encoded by the germline V gene (reference sequence) are SEHNR and FQNEAQ. From the cysteine up to the phenylalanine, the CDR3 has a length of 15 residues. Just CDR3 DNA is preserved here, 45 bases in frame from base 1. V and J are truncated by 5 bases and 0 bases respectively, leaving an intervening sequence of 11 bases. This entry is derived from a study of shared clonotypes between healthy human individuals (TCRdb year 2020). Concerning the study at large: The cohort comprised two women and three men aged 18 to 49 years. For each donor, CD4 naive and CD4 memory were each given three plates, CD8 naive was given two plates, and CD8 memory was given one plate. Blood TCR repertoires of about 5 healthy adults were deeply sequenced to estimate repertoire size and the extent of clonotype sharing between individuals. To increase sequencing depth and limit assay-specific biases, different laboratories used diverse techniques to prepare libraries and sequence TCR repertoires. Each donor's leukapheresis produced roughly between about 0.9 and 9.5 billion PBMCs. Summary of the overall study and its limitations: Based on pairwise subsampling, the degree of clonotype sharing among donors was expected to be affected by sequencing depth. About 4.5% of naive CD4, 3% to 4% of naive CD8, roughly 2.4% of memory CD4, and 0.35% to 0.4% of memory CD8 clonotypes were shared across several donors. Sampling was restricted to blood, and TCR repertoires in tissue are likely to differ from TCR repertoires in blood. Because the study included a small number of donors, the genetic and exposure-history diversity represented was limited. Estimated clonotype richness was generally larger for naive than for memory subsets. Compared with non-shared clonotypes, the clonotypes found in all four sorted-subset donors had higher generation probabilities. Even with the large sequencing depth, rarefaction of the sorted-subset datasets indicated that sequencing was incomplete.

The sample taken for sequencing was naive CD8+ T cells from PBMCs. The cell subset or site label of this sample denotes: CD45RA+CCR7+. This chain joins TRBV7-9 to TRBJ2-4, with TRBD2 perhaps the D gene, on 5 matching bases. This clonotype was obtained from a man between 18 and 35 years old in good health. Some clones in this sample may be carry-over from other donors' samples. The CDR3 region has the sequence CASSAAGLAKNIQYF. The DNA sequence is given as TGTGCCAGCAGCGCCGCGGGTCTAGCCAAAAACATTCAGTACTTC.